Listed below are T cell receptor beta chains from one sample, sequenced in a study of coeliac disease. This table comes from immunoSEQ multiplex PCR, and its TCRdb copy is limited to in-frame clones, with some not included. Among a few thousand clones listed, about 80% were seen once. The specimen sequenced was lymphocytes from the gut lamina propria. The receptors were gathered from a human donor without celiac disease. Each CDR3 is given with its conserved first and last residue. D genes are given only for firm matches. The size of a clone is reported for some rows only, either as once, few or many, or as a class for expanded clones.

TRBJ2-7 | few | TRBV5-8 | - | TGTGCCAGCAGCTTGGGTGTGGGGGAGGCCTACGAGCAGTACTTC | CASSLGVGEAYEQYF
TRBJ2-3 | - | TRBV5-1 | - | TGCGCCAGCAGCTTGGGGGGACACACAGATACGCAGTATTTT | CASSLGGHTDTQYF
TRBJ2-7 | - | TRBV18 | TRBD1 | TGTGCCAGCTCCCCGGGACAGGGTGAAATCTACGAGCAGTACTTC | CASSPGQGEIYEQYF
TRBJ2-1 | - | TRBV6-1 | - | TGTGCCAGCAGTGAACGGTGGGTGGCGGGCGCCTTGAGCTCCTACAATGAGCAGTTCTTC | CASSERWVAGALSSYNEQFF
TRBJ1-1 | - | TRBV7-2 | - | TGTGCCAGCAGCCCCGACACGAACACTGAAGCTTTCTTT | CASSPDTNTEAFF
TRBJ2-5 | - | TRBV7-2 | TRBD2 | TGTGCCAGCAGCCCCACTAGCGGGGTCCAAGAGACCCAGTACTTC | CASSPTSGVQETQYF
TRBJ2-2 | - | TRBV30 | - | TGTGCCTGGACTTACAGCGGGGAGCTGTTTTTT | CAWTYSGELFF
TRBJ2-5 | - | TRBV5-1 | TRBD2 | TGCGCCAGCAGCCGTTCGGCGGGGGAGTTCCAAGAGACCCAGTACTTC | CASSRSAGEFQETQYF
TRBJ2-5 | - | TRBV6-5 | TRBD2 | TGTGCCAGCAGCCGGGACTACGAGGAGACCCAGTACTTC | CASSRDYEETQYF
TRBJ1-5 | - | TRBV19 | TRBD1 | TGTGCCAGTAGGGACAGGGGTGGGGGCAATCAGCCCCAGCATTTT | CASRDRGGGNQPQHF
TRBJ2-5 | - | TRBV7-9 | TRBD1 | TGTGCCAGCAGCTCAGGGACAGGGGGCGAGGAGACCCAGTACTTC | CASSSGTGGEETQYF
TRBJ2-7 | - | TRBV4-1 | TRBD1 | TGCGCCAGCAGCCACCAGGACAGGGGCCACGAGCAGTACTTC | CASSHQDRGHEQYF
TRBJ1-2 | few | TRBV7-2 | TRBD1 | TGTGCCAGCACCTCAATTGCGGGACAGGGACTTGGCTACACCTTC | CASTSIAGQGLGYTF
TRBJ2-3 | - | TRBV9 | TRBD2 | TGTGCCAGCAGCGTAGCTAGCGGGGGGGCAGATACGCAGTATTTT | CASSVASGGADTQYF
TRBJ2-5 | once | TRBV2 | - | TGTGCCAGCAGTGAAATCGTCTGGCGAGGAAGAGAGACCCAGTACTTC | CASSEIVWRGRETQYF
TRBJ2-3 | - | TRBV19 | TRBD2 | TGTGCCAGTAGTATAAGTAGCGGGGGCCCTACTTATACGCAGTATTTT | CASSISSGGPTYTQYF
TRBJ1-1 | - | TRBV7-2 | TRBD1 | TGTGCCAGCAGCACCGACAGGGGGTACACTGAAGCTTTCTTT | CASSTDRGYTEAFF
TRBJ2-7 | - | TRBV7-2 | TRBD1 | TGTGCCAGCAGCTGGGGACAGCAGCAGTACTTC | CASSWGQQQYF
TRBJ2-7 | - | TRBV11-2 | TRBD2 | TGTGCCAGCAGCTTAGAGGGCGGGAGTCCCATGGAGCAGTACTTC | CASSLEGGSPMEQYF
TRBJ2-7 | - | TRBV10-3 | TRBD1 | TGTGCCACTTCACAGGGGACGACAGACGACGAGCAGTACTTC | CATSQGTTDDEQYF
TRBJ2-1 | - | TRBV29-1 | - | TGCAGCGTCGAGAGCGGGTTTAGCTCCTACAATGAGCAGTTCTTC | CSVESGFSSYNEQFF
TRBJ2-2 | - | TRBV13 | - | TGTGCCAGCAGCTCCCAGATGGGGGGGCGCGTTAACGGGGAGCTGTTTTTT | CASSSQMGGRVNGELFF
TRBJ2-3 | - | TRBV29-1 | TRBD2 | TGCAGCGTTGAAAGTTCTCTAGCGGGGTATCGGTATACGCAGTATTTT | CSVESSLAGYRYTQYF
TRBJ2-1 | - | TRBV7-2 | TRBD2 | TGTGCCAGCAGCTTCAGCGGGAGTGGGTCCTACAATGAGCAGTTCTTC | CASSFSGSGSYNEQFF
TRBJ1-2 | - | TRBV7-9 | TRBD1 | TGTGCCAGCAGCTTAGGGCAGGGGGCGCCTCCAATCAATGGCTACACCTTC | CASSLGQGAPPINGYTF
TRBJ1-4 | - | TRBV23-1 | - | TGCGCCAGCACCGGACTACACCTGCGGGCTAATGAAAAACTGTTTTTT | CASTGLHLRANEKLFF
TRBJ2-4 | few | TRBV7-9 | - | TGTGCCAGCAGCTTTGGGCAGTCGGACAAAAACATTCAGTACTTC | CASSFGQSDKNIQYF
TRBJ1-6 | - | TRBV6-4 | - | TGTGCCAGCGGGCCCGAGCAAAATTCACCCCTCCACTTT | CASGPEQNSPLHF
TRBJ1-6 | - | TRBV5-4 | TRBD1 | TGTGCCAGCAGAGCACAGGGACAGGGTAATTCACCCCTCCACTTT | CASRAQGQGNSPLHF
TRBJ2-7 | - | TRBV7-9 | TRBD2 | TGTGCCAGCAGAAAGACTAGCGGGGGCTCCTACGAGCAGTACTTC | CASRKTSGGSYEQYF
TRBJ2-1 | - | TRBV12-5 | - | TGTGCTAGTGAAAAAAGGGGCCAGATCGGGAATGAGCAGTTCTTC | CASEKRGQIGNEQFF
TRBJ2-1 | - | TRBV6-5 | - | TGTGCCAGCAGTTACATCCCGGGTGAGAATGAGCAGTTCTTC | CASSYIPGENEQFF
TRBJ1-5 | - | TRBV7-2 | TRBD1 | TGTGCCAGCGGGACAGGGGGCAATCAGCCCCAGCATTTT | CASGTGGNQPQHF
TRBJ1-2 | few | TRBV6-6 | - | TGTGCCAGCAGTTCCGAAGGAGGAAGTGGCTACACCTTC | CASSSEGGSGYTF
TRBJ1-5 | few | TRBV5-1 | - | TGCGCCAGCAGCTTGGACACCAATAGCAATCAGCCCCAGCATTTT | CASSLDTNSNQPQHF
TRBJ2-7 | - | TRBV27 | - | TGTGCCAGCAGCACAGGGAACTCCTACGAGCAGTACTTC | CASSTGNSYEQYF
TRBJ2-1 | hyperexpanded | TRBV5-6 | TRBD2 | TGTGCCAGCAGCTACCCGGGGGGATCGAGGTCCTACAATGAGCAGTTCTTC | CASSYPGGSRSYNEQFF